This section outlines one TCR beta chain sequence together with its context. Its cognate antigen is unknown. Germline V gene sequence: CDR1 SGHTA, CDR2 FQGTGA. The CDR3 is 13 amino acids. V gave up 4 bases and J gave up 4 bases, with 10 bases separating them. This record belongs to a study of post-analysis software for immune sequencing data. Study-wide points: Relative to controls, patients had about 5 TRBV segments at higher frequency, with TRBV5-6, TRBV5-1 and TRBV20-1 among these.

Prepared TCR beta cDNA libraries contained unique molecular identifiers. MiXCR, applied by TCRdb to the PCR reads, yields one record per CDR3 protein. The sample lists under 900,000 distinct CDR3 sequences; 53% were seen once. This TCR was sampled from a girl between 10 and 17 years old with multiple sclerosis. The V gene is TRBV7-3, the J gene TRBJ2-5; D unresolved. Sequenced input: blood. Here the CDR3 reads CASSWYRGETQYF. CDR3 nucleotide sequence: TGTGCCAGCAGCTGGTACAGAGGAGAGACCCAGTACTTC.